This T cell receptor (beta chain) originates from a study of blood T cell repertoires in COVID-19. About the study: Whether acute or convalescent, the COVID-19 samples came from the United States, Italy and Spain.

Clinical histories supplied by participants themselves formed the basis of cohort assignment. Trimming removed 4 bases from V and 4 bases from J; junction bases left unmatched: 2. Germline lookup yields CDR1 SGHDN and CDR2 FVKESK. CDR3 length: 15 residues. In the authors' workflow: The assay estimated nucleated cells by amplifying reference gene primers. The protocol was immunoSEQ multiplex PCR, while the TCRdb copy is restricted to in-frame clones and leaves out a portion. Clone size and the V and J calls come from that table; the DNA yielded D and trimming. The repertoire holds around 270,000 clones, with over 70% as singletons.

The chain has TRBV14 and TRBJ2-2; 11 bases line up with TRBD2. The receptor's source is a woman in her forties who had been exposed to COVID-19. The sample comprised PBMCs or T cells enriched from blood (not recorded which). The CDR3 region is CASSLTSGSTGELFF. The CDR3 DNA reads TGTGCCAGCAGCCTAACTAGCGGGAGCACCGGGGAGCTGTTTTTT.